The entry that follows covers one TCR beta chain sequence. It lacks a known antigen. Qualities for individual bases were not recorded, and no much larger clone is one base off. To identify antigen-specific CD4+ T cell clonotypes by their expansion, the ViraFEST assay first stimulated PBMC with viral peptide pools and then applied TCR sequencing. After roughly 11 days of culture, CD4+ T cells were isolated with the EasySep CD4+ T cell isolation kit. Each participant received two doses of an mRNA SARS-CoV-2 vaccine, either BNT162b2 or mRNA-1273. The absence of prior SARS-CoV-2 infection in healthy vaccine recipients was confirmed by negative nucleocapsid antibodies before and after vaccination. Some 2 million PBMC per well were cultured in IMDM with about 4.6% human AB serum, 9 to 10 IU/ml IL-2 and gentamicin, plus 10 ug/ml peptides. Half of the culture medium was replaced with fresh IL-2-containing medium on days 3 and 7. Unless noted otherwise, every peptide stimulation condition was cultured in triplicate wells. PBMC were separated from whole blood using Ficoll-Paque Plus gradient centrifugation and were then either cryopreserved at -140C or used fresh. The spike proteins of SARS-CoV-2 and of the common cold coronaviruses HCoV-NL63, HCoV-OC43 and HCoV-229E were spanned by overlapping peptide pools. Genomic DNA was extracted from cultured CD4+ T cells with the QIAamp micro DNA kit.

This entry is derived from a study of vaccination effects on CD4 cells after COVID-19 (dated by TCRdb to the early 2020s). With regard to the full study: Post-vaccine samples across the study were collected a median of 72 days after the second dose, with a range of 14 to 241. The full study included some eleven COVID-19 convalescent patients and a few SARS-CoV-2-naive healthy vaccine recipients. The study compared SARS-CoV-2 spike-specific CD4+ TCR repertoires before and after mRNA vaccination in COVID-19 convalescent patients and infection-naive vaccine recipients. Cultures from other donors in the study were sequenced with the Oncomine TCR Beta short-read assay on an Illumina iSeq 100. General findings and caveats noted by the study authors: Among healthy vaccine recipients, nearly all vaccine-induced clones were SARS-CoV-2 mono-reactive, and just 1 of 255 was cross-reactive with common cold coronaviruses. Only a small number of convalescent patients were included, and no early post-infection timepoints were available, which limited the study. Both infection-induced and vaccine-induced clones contracted markedly at late post-vaccination timepoints, which is consistent with waning T cell responses.

Library preparation used the immunoSEQ multiplex PCR assay. DNA from the CD4+ T cells that had been cultured and isolated underwent TCR beta CDR3 sequencing. Turning to the authors' computational methods: Non-productive TCR sequences were removed and reads were trimmed to the CDR3 region, keeping CDR3s of at least 7 amino acids. Antigen-specific clonotypes were identified with the MANAFEST web app by comparing expansion in peptide wells against reference cultures. To be called positive, a clone needed expansion at FDR<0.05 compared with the reference and with all other wells, an odds ratio greater than 5, and a frequency greater than 0.1% in two replicate wells. Clonotypes significantly expanded in SARS-CoV-2 spike wells and in at least one common cold coronavirus spike condition were defined as cross-reactive. Levenshtein distance calculated with the stringdist R package was used to assess CDR3 similarity, and unrooted trees were constructed with ape in R 3.6.1. The source is immuneACCESS, and TCRdb retained only in-frame sequences with V and J called. Part of the clones is not carried over; for the studies checked, unresolved V genes explain less than half of this, and the remainder is unexplained. V and J calls and clone size are given by that table; D and trimming were obtained from the DNA. Here the sample has more than 20,000 clones; 70% to 75% occur a single time. 7.8% of the sample comes from the top ten.

The CDR3 has 16 amino acids, counting the end cysteine and phenylalanine. Only the CDR3 portion is preserved as DNA: 48 bases, with reading frame beginning at the first base. V lost 3 bases and J lost 0 bases, and the count of bases not matched to a germline gene is 7. Via the germline V gene (reference sequence), CDR1 is LNHNV and CDR2 YYDKDF. The material sequenced was CD4+ T cells from PBMCs cultured with SARS-CoV-2 spike peptides, taken after COVID-19 vaccination. The cell subset or site label corresponds to: SARS-CoV-2 spike overlapping peptide pool stimulation. The sequence was obtained from a human donor who received a COVID-19 vaccine. The chain joins TRBV15 to TRBJ1-1, with 7 bases aligning to TRBD1. In nucleotides, the sequence is TGTGCCACCAGCAGGGGGTCAGGGGGGATGAACACTGAAGCTTTCTTT. This translates into CATSRGSGGMNTEAFF.